The table lists the clone carrying this TCR beta chain with a few counts. One end of the junction fails to match germline, which may point to a read error. The sample belongs to a study of blood T cell repertoires in COVID-19. The table came from immunoSEQ multiplex PCR; TCRdb's copy has only in-frame clones and leaves some out. The sample holds tens of thousands of clones, roughly nine tenths seen once. CDR3 length: 12 residues. This chain uses TRBV12-3 or TRBV12-4 with TRBJ2-7; a weak D match, TRBD1 (5 bases). The material sequenced was peripheral blood. This TCR came from a man in his sixties with acute or convalescent COVID-19. The CDR3 DNA is TGTGCCAGCAGTTTAAAAGGGCAGGGAAGAAACTTC. It is translated as CASSLKGQGRNF.